Presented here are 2 T cell receptor beta chains from one specimen sequenced in a study of blood T cell repertoires in COVID-19. Clones were read by immunoSEQ multiplex PCR, and TCRdb kept only the in-frame ones, dropping some. Altogether some 83,000 clones are present, over 85% being singletons, with the ten largest covering 2% to 3%. The specimen was peripheral blood. These receptors all come from a man aged 50 to 60 with acute or convalescent COVID-19.

This chain connects TRBV5-4 to TRBJ2-3; D perhaps matches TRBD1 (6 bases). Germline V lookup: CDR1 SGHNT, CDR2 YYREEE (reference sequence). The CDR3 contains 14 residues. Between the trimmed V and J ends, which lost 2 bases and 1 base, there was a span of 8 bases. CDR3: CASSFWGRTDTQYF. CDR3 sequence (DNA): TGTGCCAGCAGCTTCTGGGGGCGCACAGATACGCAGTATTTT.

The chain combines TRBV5-5 with TRBJ1-5, with 7 bases that match TRBD1. This CDR3 has 13 residues. Trimming cost V 1 base and J 5 bases; bases outside gene matches: 0. Germline V gene data show CDR1 as SGHKS and CDR2 as YYEKEE (reference sequence). The CDR3 nucleotides read TGTGCCAGCAGCTTGCAGGGGGATCAGCCCCAGCATTTT. Its translation is CASSLQGDQPQHF.